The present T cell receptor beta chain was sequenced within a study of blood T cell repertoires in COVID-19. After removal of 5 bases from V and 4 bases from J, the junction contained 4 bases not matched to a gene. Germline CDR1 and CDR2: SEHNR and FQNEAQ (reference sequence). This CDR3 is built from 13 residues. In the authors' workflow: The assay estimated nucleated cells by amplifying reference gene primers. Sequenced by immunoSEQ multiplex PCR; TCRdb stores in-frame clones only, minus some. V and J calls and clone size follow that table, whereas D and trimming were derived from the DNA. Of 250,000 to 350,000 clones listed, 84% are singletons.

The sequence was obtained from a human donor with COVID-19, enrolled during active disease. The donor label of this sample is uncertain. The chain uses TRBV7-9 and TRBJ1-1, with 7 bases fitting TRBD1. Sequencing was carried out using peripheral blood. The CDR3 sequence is CASSRDRATEAFF. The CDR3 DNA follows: TGTGCCAGCAGCAGAGACAGGGCCACTGAAGCTTTCTTT.